This passage covers 12 T cell receptor beta chains from one sample sequenced in a study of blood T cell repertoires in COVID-19. Some clones are missing from TCRdb's copy, which holds only in-frame ones; the method was immunoSEQ multiplex PCR. Found here are some 210,000 clones, about 90% of them singletons; the top ten hold around 1.2%. Source material: peripheral blood. The receptors shown here come from a man younger than 45 with acute or convalescent COVID-19.

The chain is built from TRBV14 and TRBJ1-3; tentative D call: TRBD1 (6 bases). The CDR3 length is 16 residues. Trimming shortened V by 4 bases and J by 0 bases, and 13 bases separated the two germline ends. Germline V gene sequence: CDR1 SGHDN, CDR2 FVKESK. CDR3 residues: CASSRQGQFSGNTIYF. The CDR3 DNA reads TGTGCCAGCAGCCGTCAGGGGCAGTTCTCTGGAAACACCATATATTTT.

This rearrangement joins TRBV4-2 to TRBJ1-1; 12 bases line up with TRBD1. Germline V gives CDR1 LGHNA, CDR2 YNFKEQ. There are 17 residues in the CDR3. With V trimmed by 2 bases and J by 4 bases, 8 bases remained unmatched. The DNA for the CDR3 is TGTGCCAGCAGCCAAAGGTGGGACAGGGGGCTCGGCACTGAAGCTTTCTTT. Its protein is CASSQRWDRGLGTEAFF.

This clone was counted between two and nine times. The chain uses TRBV28 and TRBJ1-2, with 7 bases fitting TRBD1. V was pared by 2 bases and J by 4 bases, with 7 bases of the junction left unmatched. There are 15 residues in the CDR3. CDR1 and CDR2 (germline): MDHEN, SYDVKM. CDR3 loop: CASSLIVQGIYGYTF. In DNA, the CDR3 is TGTGCCAGCAGTTTAATAGTACAGGGGATCTATGGCTACACCTTC.

CDR3 DNA: TGTGCCAGTGGGAGGATACTATCCTACGAGCAGTACTTC. Residues: CASGRILSYEQYF. The chain employs TRBV28 and TRBJ2-7; tentative D call: TRBD2 (6 bases). CDR3 size: 13 residues. In germline, CDR1 is MDHEN, CDR2 SYDVKM. V dropped 9 bases and J dropped 1 base, with 13 bases sitting between them.

The chain joins TRBV25-1 to TRBJ2-1; the match to TRBD2 covers 11 bases. Germline trimming cut 2 bases from V and 9 bases from J; bases unmatched to any gene: 15. The germline CDR1 and CDR2 sequences are MGHDK and SYGVNS. This CDR3 is built from 18 residues. The CDR3 bases are TGTGCCAGCAGTGAACCCCTCCCTCTAGCGGGAGGCAATGTTGAGCAGTTCTTC. As protein: CASSEPLPLAGGNVEQFF.

This sequence joins TRBV7-3 and TRBJ2-3; no clear D. Germline V CDR1 and CDR2: SGHTA, FQGTGA. Trimming removed 1 base from V and 0 bases from J, with 8 bases in between. This CDR3 contains 15 residues. In nucleotides, the CDR3 is TGTGCCAGCAGCTTAATTGGGCTTAGCACAGATACGCAGTATTTT. Translated, it gives CASSLIGLSTDTQYF.

The rearrangement joins TRBV11-1 to TRBJ2-7; TRBD1 matches at 8 bases. Looked up from germline, CDR1 is SGHAT and CDR2 is FQDESV (reference sequence). Trimming at V came to 1 base and at J to 2 bases, leaving 1 base not matched to a gene. This CDR3 is built from 14 residues. CDR3 protein: CASSLGTGTYEQYF. In DNA, the CDR3 is TGTGCCAGCAGCTTAGGGACAGGGACCTACGAGCAGTACTTC.

The chain joins TRBV5-8 to TRBJ1-2; 8 bases are a match to TRBD1. This CDR3 has 14 residues. Germline CDR1 reads SGHTS; CDR2 reads YDEGEE. The V and J ends lost 0 bases and 6 bases, in that order; junction bases with no gene match: 4. CDR3 in amino acids: CASSLALDRDGYTF. In DNA, the CDR3 is TGTGCCAGCAGCTTGGCCTTGGACAGGGATGGCTACACCTTC.

This clone was seen a single time. The CDR3 DNA reads TGTGCCAGCAGCTTATTGGAGCAGGGAGGTGGCTACACCTTC. Translation: CASSLLEQGGGYTF. The V and J genes are TRBV7-8 and TRBJ1-2; D might be TRBD1 (5 bases). CDR1 SGHVS and CDR2 FQNEAQ come from the germline V gene. V was pared by 2 bases and J by 7 bases, with 14 bases between. This CDR3 region has 14 residues. The whole variable domain, filled in from reference TRBV7-8 and TRBJ1-2, reads GAGVSQSPRYKVAKRGQDVALRCDPISGHVSLFWYQQALGQGPEFLTYFQNEAQLDKSGLPSDRFFAERPEGSVSTLKIQRTQQEDSAVYLCASSLLEQGGGYTFGSGTRLTVV.

The chain couples TRBV6-2 or TRBV6-3 to TRBJ1-2; 9 bases are shared with TRBD1. V gave up 0 bases and J gave up 2 bases; unmatched junction bases: 19. CDR3 length: 21 residues. Germline V lookup: CDR1 MNHEY, CDR2 SVGEGT. Written as DNA, the CDR3 is TGTGCCAGCAGTTACTCGACTGTAATTTCCCTCCGGACAGGGGAAAACTATGGCTACACCTTC. It yields the protein CASSYSTVISLRTGENYGYTF.

V is TRBV12-3 or TRBV12-4 and J is TRBJ2-3, with D unresolved. The CDR3 totals 12 residues. V gave up 6 bases and J gave up 5 bases, with 9 bases separating them. The CDR3 protein is CASSLEQDTQYF. For the CDR3, the DNA is TGTGCCAGCAGCCTCGAACAAGATACGCAGTATTTT.

V gene TRBV30 combines with J gene TRBJ1-2; D ambiguous. The CDR3 runs to 14 residues. CDR1 GTSNPN and CDR2 SVGIG come from the germline V gene (reference sequence). The V gene lost 0 bases and the J gene lost 4 bases, with 12 bases spanning the gap. The CDR3 protein is CAWSVKQPGYGYTF. In DNA, the CDR3 is TGTGCCTGGAGTGTAAAACAACCGGGCTATGGCTACACCTTC.